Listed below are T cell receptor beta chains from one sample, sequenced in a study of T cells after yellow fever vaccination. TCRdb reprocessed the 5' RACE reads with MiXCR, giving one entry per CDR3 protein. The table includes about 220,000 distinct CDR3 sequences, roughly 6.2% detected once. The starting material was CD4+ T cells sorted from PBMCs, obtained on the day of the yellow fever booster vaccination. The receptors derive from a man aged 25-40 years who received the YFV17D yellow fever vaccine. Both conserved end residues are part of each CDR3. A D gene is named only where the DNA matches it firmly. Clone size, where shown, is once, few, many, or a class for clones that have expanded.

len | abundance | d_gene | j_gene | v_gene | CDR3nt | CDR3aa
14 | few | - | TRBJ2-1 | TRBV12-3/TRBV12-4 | TGTGCCAGCAGACACTCCGGACGGTCCCGCGAGCAGTTCTTC | CASRHSGRSREQFF
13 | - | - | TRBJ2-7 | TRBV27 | TGTGCCAGCAGTTTATCGGGTCAGGGGGAGCAGTACTTC | CASSLSGQGEQYF
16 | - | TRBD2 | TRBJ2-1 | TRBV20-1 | TGCAGTGCTAGAGTGGGGACTAGCGTTACCTACAATGAGCAGTTCTTC | CSARVGTSVTYNEQFF
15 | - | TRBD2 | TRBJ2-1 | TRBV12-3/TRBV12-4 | TGTGCCAGCAATACCGGGACTAGGCAATACAATGAGCAGTTCTTC | CASNTGTRQYNEQFF
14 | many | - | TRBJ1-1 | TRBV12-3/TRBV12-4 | TGTGCCAGTCTATCTGGGGCTGCCAACACTGAAGCTTTCTTT | CASLSGAANTEAFF
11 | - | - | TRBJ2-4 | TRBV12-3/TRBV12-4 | TGTGCCAGCAGTTTTGTAAACATTCAGTACTTC | CASSFVNIQYF
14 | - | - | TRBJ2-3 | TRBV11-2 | TGTGCCAGCATCTTTATCTCTAGCGCAGATACGCAGTATTTT | CASIFISSADTQYF
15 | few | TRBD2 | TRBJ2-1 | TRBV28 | TGTGCCAGCAGTTTCGCGGGGGTTAACTACAATGAGCAGTTCTTC | CASSFAGVNYNEQFF
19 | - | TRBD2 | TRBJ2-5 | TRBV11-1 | TGTGCCAGCAGCTACTCCCGACTAGCGGGAGGGCCAAGCGTAGAGACCCAGTACTTC | CASSYSRLAGGPSVETQYF
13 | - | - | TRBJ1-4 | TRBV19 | TGTGCCAGGATGGTTCCCCTTGGCGAAAAACTGTTTTTT | CARMVPLGEKLFF
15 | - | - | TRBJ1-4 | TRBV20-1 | TGCAGTGCTACCGGAGGTAGTTGGACTAATGAAAAACTGTTTTTT | CSATGGSWTNEKLFF
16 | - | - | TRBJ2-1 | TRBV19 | TGTGCCAGTACCCCTAGCGCGACGACGCCCTACAATGAGCAGTTCTTC | CASTPSATTPYNEQFF
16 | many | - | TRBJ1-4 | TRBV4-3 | TGCGCCAGCAGCCAAGATCGGGGCGGGACGGAGGAAAAACTGTTTTTT | CASSQDRGGTEEKLFF
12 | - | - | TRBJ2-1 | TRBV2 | TGTGCCAGCATTGGATGGGATGATGAGCAGTTCTTC | CASIGWDDEQFF
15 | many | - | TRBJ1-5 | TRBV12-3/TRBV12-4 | TGTGCCAGCAGCCAACACCCGATTAGCAATCAGCCCCAGCATTTT | CASSQHPISNQPQHF
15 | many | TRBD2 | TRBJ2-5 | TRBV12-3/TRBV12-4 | TGTGCCAGCAGTTTACGGGCGGGAGGGCCCGAGACCCAGTACTTC | CASSLRAGGPETQYF
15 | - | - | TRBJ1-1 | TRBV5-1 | TGCGCCAGCAGCCACCCGGGACACAGGAACACTGAAGCTTTCTTT | CASSHPGHRNTEAFF
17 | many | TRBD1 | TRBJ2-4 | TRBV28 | TGTGCCAGCAGTTTAATAGGCAGGGGGCTTGCCAAAAACATTCAGTACTTC | CASSLIGRGLAKNIQYF
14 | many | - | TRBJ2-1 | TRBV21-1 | TGTGCCAGCAAAAGAGCGGGAGGGATCAATGAGCAGTTCTTC | CASKRAGGINEQFF
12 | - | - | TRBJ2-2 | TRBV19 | TGTGCCAGTAGTATTGGGCCCGGGGAGCTGTTTTTT | CASSIGPGELFF
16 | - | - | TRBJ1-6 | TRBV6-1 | TGTGCCAGCACCGAGGGCGGGGGTCTCTATAATTCACCCCTCCACTTT | CASTEGGGLYNSPLHF
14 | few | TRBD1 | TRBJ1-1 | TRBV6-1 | TGTGCCAGCACCAGGACAGGCGAGAACACTGAAGCTTTCTTT | CASTRTGENTEAFF
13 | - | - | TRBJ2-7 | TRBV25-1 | TGTGCCAGCAGCGACGCTGGAGGTGACGAGCAGTACTTC | CASSDAGGDEQYF
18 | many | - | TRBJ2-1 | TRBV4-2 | TGTGCCAGCAGCCAAACTCCGTCAAGACTAGTGACCTACAATGAGCAGTTCTTC | CASSQTPSRLVTYNEQFF
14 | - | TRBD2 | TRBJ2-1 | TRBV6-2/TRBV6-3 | TGTGCCAGCAAAGGGACTAGCGGGAGTAGTGAGCAGTTCTTC | CASKGTSGSSEQFF
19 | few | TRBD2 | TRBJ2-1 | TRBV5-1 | TGCGCCAGCAGCTCGAAAGGGACTAGCGGAGGACAGCGGTACAATGAGCAGTTCTTC | CASSSKGTSGGQRYNEQFF
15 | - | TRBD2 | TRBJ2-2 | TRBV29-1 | TGCAGCGTTGGACTGTCTAGCGGTGGGACCGGGGAGCTGTTTTTT | CSVGLSSGGTGELFF
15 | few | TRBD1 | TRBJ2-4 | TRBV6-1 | TGTGCCAGCAGAACGATCGACAGGGGGGCAAACATTCAGTACTTC | CASRTIDRGANIQYF
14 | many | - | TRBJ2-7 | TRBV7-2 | TGTGCCAGCAGCTTAGCTAGTAATCCGTCGGAGCAGTACTTC | CASSLASNPSEQYF
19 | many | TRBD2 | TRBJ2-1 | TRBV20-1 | TGCAGTGCTAGAGACCCGGGAGCTAGCGGGATCCCCACATACAATGAGCAGTTCTTC | CSARDPGASGIPTYNEQFF
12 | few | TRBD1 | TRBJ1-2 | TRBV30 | TGTGCCTGGCAGGGGGGGAACTATGGCTACACCTTC | CAWQGGNYGYTF
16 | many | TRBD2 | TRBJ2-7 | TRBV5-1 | TGCGCCAGTAGACTAGCGGGAACCCAGACGGGAAACGAGCAGTACTTC | CASRLAGTQTGNEQYF
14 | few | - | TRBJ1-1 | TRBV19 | TGTGCCAGTAGCGAGGGGAGGGTTTGGGCTGAAGCTTTCTTT | CASSEGRVWAEAFF
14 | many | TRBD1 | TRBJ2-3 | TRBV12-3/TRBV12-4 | TGTGCCAGCAGACCGGACAGGGGGGCAGATACGCAGTATTTT | CASRPDRGADTQYF
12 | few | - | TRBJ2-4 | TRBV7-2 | TGTGCCAGCAGCTTAGATTCTGGGAGGCAGTACTTC | CASSLDSGRQYF
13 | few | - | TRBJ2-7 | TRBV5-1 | TGCGCCAGCAGCTCAGGAGGTGCTGGGGAGCAGTACTTC | CASSSGGAGEQYF
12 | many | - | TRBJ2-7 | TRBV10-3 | TGTGCCATCGAAGGGACCTCCTACGAGCAGTACTTC | CAIEGTSYEQYF
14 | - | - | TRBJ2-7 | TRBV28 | TGTGCCAGCAGTTTTAACGTATGGCCCTACGAGCAGTACTTC | CASSFNVWPYEQYF
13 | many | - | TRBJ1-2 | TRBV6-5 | TGTGCCAGCAGCGCCGGAAGGGGCCCTGGCTACACCTTC | CASSAGRGPGYTF
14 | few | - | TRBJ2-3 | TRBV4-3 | TGCGCCAGCAGCCAGATCGGGAGCACAGATACGCAGTATTTT | CASSQIGSTDTQYF
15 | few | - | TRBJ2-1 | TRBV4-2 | TGTGCCAGCAGCCAAAGGGGAGTGTCCTACAATGAGCAGTTCTTC | CASSQRGVSYNEQFF
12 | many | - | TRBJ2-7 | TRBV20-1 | TGCAGTGCTAGAGAAATAAGCTACGAGCAGTACTTC | CSAREISYEQYF
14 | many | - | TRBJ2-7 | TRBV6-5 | TGTGCCAGCAGTTCAGGGTTCCCCACCTACGAGCAGTACTTC | CASSSGFPTYEQYF
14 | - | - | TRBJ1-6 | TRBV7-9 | TGTGCCAGCAGTTCCGGCGGGGAAAGCTCACCCCTCCACTTT | CASSSGGESSPLHF
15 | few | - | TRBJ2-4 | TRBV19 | TGTGCCAGTAGTAACCTGCAGGGATACAAAAACATTCAGTACTTC | CASSNLQGYKNIQYF
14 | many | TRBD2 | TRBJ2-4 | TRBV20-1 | TGCAGTGCTAGAGCTAGCGGGAGAGGTCACATTCAGTACTTC | CSARASGRGHIQYF
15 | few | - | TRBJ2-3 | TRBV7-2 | TGTGCCAGCAGCTTAGCGGGAGTGGTCTCAGATACGCAGTATTTT | CASSLAGVVSDTQYF